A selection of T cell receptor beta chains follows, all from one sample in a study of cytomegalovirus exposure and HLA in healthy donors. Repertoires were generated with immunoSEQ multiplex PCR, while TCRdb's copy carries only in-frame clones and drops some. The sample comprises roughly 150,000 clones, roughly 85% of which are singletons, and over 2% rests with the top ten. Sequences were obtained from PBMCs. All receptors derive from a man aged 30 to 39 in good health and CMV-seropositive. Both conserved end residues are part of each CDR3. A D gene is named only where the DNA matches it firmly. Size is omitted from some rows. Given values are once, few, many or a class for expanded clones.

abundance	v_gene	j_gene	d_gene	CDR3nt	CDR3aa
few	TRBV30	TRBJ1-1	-	TGTGCCTGGAAGGAGCGGACGAACACTGAAGCTTTCTTT	CAWKERTNTEAFF
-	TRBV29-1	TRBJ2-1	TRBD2	TGCAGCGCCGGACTAGCGGGAGAATTTGGTGAGCAGTTCTTC	CSAGLAGEFGEQFF
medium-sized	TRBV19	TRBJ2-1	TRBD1	TGTGCCAGCCGGGACAGCTATTACAATGAGCAGTTCTTC	CASRDSYYNEQFF
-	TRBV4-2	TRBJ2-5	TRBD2	TGTGCCAGCAGCCAAGACCAAATCGAGGGAGGGCGAGAGACCCAGTACTTC	CASSQDQIEGGRETQYF
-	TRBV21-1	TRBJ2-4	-	TGTGCCAGCAGCAAAGGGATATATCCGGCCAGCGGGGATAACATTCAGTACTTC	CASSKGIYPASGDNIQYF
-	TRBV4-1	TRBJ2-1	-	TGCGCCAGCAGCCTGCAGGGAAATGAGCAGTTCTTC	CASSLQGNEQFF
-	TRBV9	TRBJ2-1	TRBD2	TGTGCCAGCAGCCATGGACTAGCGGGATACAATGAGCAGTTCTTC	CASSHGLAGYNEQFF
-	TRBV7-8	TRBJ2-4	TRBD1	TGTGCCAGCAGCCAAAGACAGGGGAAGCGGTACTTC	CASSQRQGKRYF
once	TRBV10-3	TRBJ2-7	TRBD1	TGTGCCTCAGGGGGATTTTTACTGTACGAGCAGTACTTC	CASGGFLLYEQYF
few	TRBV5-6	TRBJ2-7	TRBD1	TGTGCCAGCAGTTCGAGGGGGCGGACCACCTACGAGCAGTACTTC	CASSSRGRTTYEQYF
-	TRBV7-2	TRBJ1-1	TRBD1	TGTGCCAGCAGCTTAGCAAGCAGGGGGCTCCTGCGGGGCACTGAAGCTTTCTTT	CASSLASRGLLRGTEAFF
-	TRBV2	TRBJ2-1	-	TGTGCCAGCAAGGGCGGGAACTCCTACAATGAGCAGTTCTTC	CASKGGNSYNEQFF
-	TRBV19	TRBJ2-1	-	TGTGCCAGTAGTATCCTTCTAGGGGTAGCCAAGTCATTTAATGAGCAGTTCTTC	CASSILLGVAKSFNEQFF